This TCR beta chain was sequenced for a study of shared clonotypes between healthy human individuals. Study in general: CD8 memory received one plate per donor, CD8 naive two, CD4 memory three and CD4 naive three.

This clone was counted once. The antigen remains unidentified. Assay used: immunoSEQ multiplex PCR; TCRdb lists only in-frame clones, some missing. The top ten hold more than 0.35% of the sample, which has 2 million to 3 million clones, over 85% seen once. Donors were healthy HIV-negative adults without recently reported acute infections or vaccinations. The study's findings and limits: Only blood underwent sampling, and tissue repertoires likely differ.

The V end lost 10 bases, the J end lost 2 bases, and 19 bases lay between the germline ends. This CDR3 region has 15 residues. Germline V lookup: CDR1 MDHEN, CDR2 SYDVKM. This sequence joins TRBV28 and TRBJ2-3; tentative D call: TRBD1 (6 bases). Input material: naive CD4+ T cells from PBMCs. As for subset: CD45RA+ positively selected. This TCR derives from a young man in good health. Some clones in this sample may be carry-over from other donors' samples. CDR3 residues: CATLTGQLSTDTQYF. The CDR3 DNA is TGTGCCACCCTAACGGGACAACTCTCCACAGATACGCAGTATTTT.